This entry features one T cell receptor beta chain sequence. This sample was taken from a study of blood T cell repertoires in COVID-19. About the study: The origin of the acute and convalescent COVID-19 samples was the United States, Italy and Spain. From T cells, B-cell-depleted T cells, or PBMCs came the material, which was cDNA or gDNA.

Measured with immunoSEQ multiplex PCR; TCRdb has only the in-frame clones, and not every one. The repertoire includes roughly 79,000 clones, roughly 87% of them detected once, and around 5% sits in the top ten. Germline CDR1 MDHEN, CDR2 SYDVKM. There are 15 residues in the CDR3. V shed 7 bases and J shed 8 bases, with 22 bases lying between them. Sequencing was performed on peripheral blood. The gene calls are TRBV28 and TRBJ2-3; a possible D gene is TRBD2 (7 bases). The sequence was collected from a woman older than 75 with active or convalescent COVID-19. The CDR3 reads CASTTGGGGGGTQYF. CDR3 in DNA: TGTGCCAGCACCACGGGGGGCGGGGGAGGAGGTACGCAGTATTTT.